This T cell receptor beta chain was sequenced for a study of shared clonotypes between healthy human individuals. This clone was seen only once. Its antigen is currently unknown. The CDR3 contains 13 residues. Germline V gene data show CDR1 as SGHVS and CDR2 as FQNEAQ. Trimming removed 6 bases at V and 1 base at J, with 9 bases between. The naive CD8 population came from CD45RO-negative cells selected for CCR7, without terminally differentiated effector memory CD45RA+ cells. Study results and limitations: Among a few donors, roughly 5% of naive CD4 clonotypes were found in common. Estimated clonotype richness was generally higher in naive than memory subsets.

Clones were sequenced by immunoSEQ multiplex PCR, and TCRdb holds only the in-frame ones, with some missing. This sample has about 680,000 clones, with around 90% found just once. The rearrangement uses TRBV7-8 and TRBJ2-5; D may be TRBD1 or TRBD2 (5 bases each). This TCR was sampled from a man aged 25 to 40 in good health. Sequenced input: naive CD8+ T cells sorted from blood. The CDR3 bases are TGTGCCAGCAGTTGGGGACGCCAAGAGACCCAGTACTTC. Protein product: CASSWGRQETQYF.